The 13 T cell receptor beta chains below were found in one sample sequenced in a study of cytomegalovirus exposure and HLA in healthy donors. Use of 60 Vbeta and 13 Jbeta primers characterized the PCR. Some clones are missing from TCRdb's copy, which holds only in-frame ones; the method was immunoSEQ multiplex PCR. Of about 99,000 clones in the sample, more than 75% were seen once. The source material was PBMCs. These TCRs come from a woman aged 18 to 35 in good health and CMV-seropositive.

DNA of the CDR3: TGTGCCAGCAGTTCTACTACGGTAAACTATGGCTACACCTTC. Residues: CASSSTTVNYGYTF. The chain employs TRBV27 and TRBJ1-2; D is unresolved. The germline gives CDR1 MNHEY, CDR2 SMNVEV (reference sequence). The germline V and J ends were trimmed by 4 bases and 2 bases, with 11 bases remaining between them. The CDR3 sequence is 14 residues long.

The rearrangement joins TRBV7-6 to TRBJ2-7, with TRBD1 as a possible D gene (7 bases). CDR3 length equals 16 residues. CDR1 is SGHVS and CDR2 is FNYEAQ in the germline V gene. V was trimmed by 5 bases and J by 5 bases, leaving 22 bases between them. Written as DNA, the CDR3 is TGTGCCAGCAGCGGGGTTGGAGGGGGCAAGTCGGACGAGCAGTACTTC. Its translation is CASSGVGGGKSDEQYF.

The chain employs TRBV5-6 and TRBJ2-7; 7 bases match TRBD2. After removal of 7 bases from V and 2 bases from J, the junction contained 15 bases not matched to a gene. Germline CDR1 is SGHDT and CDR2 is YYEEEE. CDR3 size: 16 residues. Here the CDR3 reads CASGRLGRGWTYEQYF. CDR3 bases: TGTGCCAGCGGCCGCCTCGGGCGGGGGTGGACCTACGAGCAGTACTTC.

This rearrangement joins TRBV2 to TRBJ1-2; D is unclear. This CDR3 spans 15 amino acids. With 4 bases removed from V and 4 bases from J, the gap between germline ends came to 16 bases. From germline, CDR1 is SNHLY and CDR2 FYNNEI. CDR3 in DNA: TGTGCCAGCAGTGGCCGCCCGAGAGTCGGCTATGGCTACACCTTC. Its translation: CASSGRPRVGYGYTF.

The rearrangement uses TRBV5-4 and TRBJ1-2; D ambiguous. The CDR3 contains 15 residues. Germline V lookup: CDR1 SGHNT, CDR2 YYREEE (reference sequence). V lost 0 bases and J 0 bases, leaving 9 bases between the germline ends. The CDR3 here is CASSLDAGANYGYTF. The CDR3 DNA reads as TGTGCCAGCAGCTTGGATGCAGGCGCTAACTATGGCTACACCTTC.

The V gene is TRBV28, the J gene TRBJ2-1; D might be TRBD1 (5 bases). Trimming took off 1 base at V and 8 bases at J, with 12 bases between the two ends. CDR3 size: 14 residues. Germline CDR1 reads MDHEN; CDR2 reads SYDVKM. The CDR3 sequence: CASSLSARGDEQFF. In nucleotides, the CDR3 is TGTGCCAGCAGTTTATCGGCTAGGGGCGATGAGCAGTTCTTC.

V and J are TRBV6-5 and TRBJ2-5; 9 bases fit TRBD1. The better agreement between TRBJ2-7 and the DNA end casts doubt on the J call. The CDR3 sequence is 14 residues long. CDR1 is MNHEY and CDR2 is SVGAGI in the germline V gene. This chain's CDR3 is CASSHRDRVYEQYF. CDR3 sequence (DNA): TGTGCCAGCAGTCACCGGGACAGGGTATACGAGCAGTACTTC.

The CDR3 bases are TGTGCCAGCAGTGGTACTAGCGCGGCCTGGGAGCAGTTCTTC. This codes for CASSGTSAAWEQFF. This sequence joins TRBV6-6 and TRBJ2-1; TRBD2 agrees at 7 bases. Per germline, CDR1 MNHNY and CDR2 SVGAGI (reference sequence). This CDR3 has 14 residues. The ends lost 5 bases at V and 10 bases at J; junction bases unmatched: 11.

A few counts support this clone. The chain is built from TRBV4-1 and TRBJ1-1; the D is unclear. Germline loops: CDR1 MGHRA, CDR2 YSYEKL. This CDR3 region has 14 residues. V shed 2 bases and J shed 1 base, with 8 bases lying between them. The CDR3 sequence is CASSQRYRNTEAFF. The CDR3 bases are TGCGCCAGCAGCCAAAGGTACAGGAACACTGAAGCTTTCTTT.

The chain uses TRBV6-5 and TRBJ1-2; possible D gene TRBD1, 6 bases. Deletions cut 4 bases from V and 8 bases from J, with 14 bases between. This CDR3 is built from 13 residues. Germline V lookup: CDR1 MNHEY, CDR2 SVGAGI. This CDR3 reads CASSFHYRDGYTF. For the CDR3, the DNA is TGTGCCAGCAGTTTCCATTACAGGGACGGCTACACCTTC.

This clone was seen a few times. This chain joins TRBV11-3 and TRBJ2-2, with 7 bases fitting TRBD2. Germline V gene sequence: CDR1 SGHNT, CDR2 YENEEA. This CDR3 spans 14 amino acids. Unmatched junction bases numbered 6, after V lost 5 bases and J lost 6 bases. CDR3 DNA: TGTGCCAGCAGCGCACGACTAGCTTCCGGGGAGCTGTTTTTT. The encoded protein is CASSARLASGELFF.

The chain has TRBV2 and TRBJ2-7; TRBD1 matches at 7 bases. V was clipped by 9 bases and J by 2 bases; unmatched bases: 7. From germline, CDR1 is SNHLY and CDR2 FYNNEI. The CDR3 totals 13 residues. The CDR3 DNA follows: TGTGCCAGTCACACAGGGGCCACCTACGAGCAGTACTTC. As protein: CASHTGATYEQYF.

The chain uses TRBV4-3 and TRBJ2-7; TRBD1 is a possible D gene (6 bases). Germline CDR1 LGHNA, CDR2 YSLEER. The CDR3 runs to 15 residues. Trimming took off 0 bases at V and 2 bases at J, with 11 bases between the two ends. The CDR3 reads CASSQELQGAYEQYF. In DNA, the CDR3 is TGCGCCAGCAGCCAAGAGCTACAGGGAGCCTACGAGCAGTACTTC.